This passage covers 27 T cell receptor beta chains from one sample sequenced in a study of shared clonotypes between healthy human individuals. The data were produced by immunoSEQ multiplex PCR, yet TCRdb's version contains in-frame clones alone and is incomplete. Seen here are about half a million clones, 70% to 80% observed once, and the top ten hold more than 10%. The sequencing input was PBMCs. The receptors stem from a woman aged 40 to 49 in good health. Some clones in this sample may be carry-over from other donors' samples.

The V gene is TRBV7-2, the J gene TRBJ1-3; D is possibly TRBD1 (5 bases). Trimming removed 5 bases from V and 7 bases from J, with 15 bases in between. The CDR3 contains 14 residues. CDR1 and CDR2 from the germline V gene are SGHTA and FQGNSA. The CDR3 DNA reads as TGTGCCAGCAGCCGGGACGGACCCATGAACACCATATATTTT. Translated, it gives CASSRDGPMNTIYF.

For this clone: This may stem from a read error, because a much larger clone lies one nucleotide away. The rearrangement links TRBV11-2 to TRBJ1-2, with D uncertain. The CDR3 has 13 residues. CDR1 is SGHAT and CDR2 is FQNNGV in the germline V gene. V dropped 1 base and J dropped 2 bases, with 5 bases sitting between them. CDR3 sequence: CASSLAGNYGYTF. The CDR3 nucleotides are TGTGCCAGCAGCTTAGCCGGAAACTATGGCTACACCTTC.

This clone was detected only once. The chain uses TRBV28 and TRBJ2-7; TRBD2 matches 13 bases. CDR1 and CDR2 (germline): MDHEN, SYDVKM. V lost 6 bases, J lost 5 bases, and 16 bases stayed unmatched. There are 18 residues in the CDR3. Written as DNA, the CDR3 is TGTGCCAGCAGCCCCTCCTCGGGACTAGCGGGGCTCCTCGACGAGCAGTACTTC. Amino acids: CASSPSSGLAGLLDEQYF.

The V and J genes are TRBV5-4 and TRBJ2-7; D possibly matches TRBD1 or TRBD2 (5 bases each). The germline V gene has CDR1 SGHNT and CDR2 YYREEE (reference sequence). CDR3 length equals 13 residues. V lost 4 bases, J lost 3 bases, and 11 bases lay in between. This chain's CDR3 is CASSPGTFYEQYF. The CDR3 nucleotides read TGTGCCAGCAGCCCAGGGACCTTCTACGAGCAGTACTTC.

The genes are TRBV27 and TRBJ1-2; perhaps TRBD1 as D (5 bases). The CDR3 runs to 13 residues. Trimming stripped 10 bases from V and 4 bases from J, with 16 bases between. Germline values: CDR1 MNHEY, CDR2 SMNVEV (reference sequence). CDR3 nucleotides: TGTGCCACGTATCATTGGGGGACCTATGGCTACACCTTC. Protein product: CATYHWGTYGYTF.

V gene TRBV14 combines with J gene TRBJ1-2; TRBD1 agrees at 8 bases. V lost 5 bases to trimming and J lost 8 bases; unmatched junction nucleotides: 7. Germline V gives CDR1 SGHDN, CDR2 FVKESK. There are 13 residues in the CDR3. For the CDR3, the DNA is TGTGCCAGCAGCTGGGACAGGCATGGCGGCTACACCTTC. Its translation is CASSWDRHGGYTF.

CDR3 DNA sequence: TGTGCCAGCAGATTAGACCCCTACGAGCAGTACTTC. It codes for CASRLDPYEQYF. V gene TRBV28 combines with J gene TRBJ2-7; D unresolved. CDR1 is MDHEN and CDR2 is SYDVKM in the germline V gene. The CDR3 extends over 12 amino acids. Trimming took 6 bases from V and 2 from J, leaving 8 bases between them.

The rearrangement links TRBV5-1 to TRBJ2-7; 8 bases line up with TRBD1. Germline CDR1 is SGHRS and CDR2 is YFSETQ. V lost 6 bases, J lost 3 bases, and 8 bases stayed unmatched. This CDR3 comprises 14 residues. The CDR3 region has the DNA TGCGCCAGCAAGCGGACAGGGACCGACTACGAGCAGTACTTC. This sequence encodes CASKRTGTDYEQYF.

Worth noting for this clone: Other nucleotide sequences from this sample produce the same CDR3. The chain combines TRBV28 with TRBJ2-6; the D is unclear. V was cut by 2 bases and J by 0 bases, with 5 bases left in between. Germline V lookup: CDR1 MDHEN, CDR2 SYDVKM. The CDR3 length is 15 residues. The CDR3 sequence: CASSLAGSGANVLTF. The CDR3 nucleotides are TGTGCCAGCAGTTTAGCAGGCTCTGGGGCCAACGTCCTGACTTTC.

The genes are TRBV6-5 and TRBJ1-5; TRBD1 matches at 9 bases. This CDR3 contains 14 residues. V dropped 5 bases and J dropped 4; count of bases not matched to a gene: 3. Germline CDR1 reads MNHEY; CDR2 reads SVGAGI. CDR3: CASSRGTGNQPQHF. CDR3 bases: TGTGCCAGCAGTCGCGGGACAGGGAATCAGCCCCAGCATTTT.

This clone was counted ten times or more. The chain is built from TRBV27 and TRBJ1-2, with D perhaps TRBD1 (5 bases). Germline loops: CDR1 MNHEY, CDR2 SMNVEV (reference sequence). CDR3 length equals 13 residues. Trimming pared 4 bases from V and 3 bases from J, leaving 9 bases between. CDR3 amino acids: CASSSLRDYGYTF. DNA for the CDR3: TGTGCCAGCAGTTCCCTCAGGGACTATGGCTACACCTTC.

This chain links TRBV29-1 with TRBJ1-5; unclear D gene. The CDR3 extends over 13 amino acids. CDR1 is SQVTM and CDR2 is ANQGSEA in the germline V gene. Trimming took off 6 bases at V and 0 bases at J, with 9 bases between the two ends. CDR3: CSVSEYSNQPQHF. CDR3 DNA: TGCAGCGTGTCCGAATATAGCAATCAGCCCCAGCATTTT.

The chain is built from TRBV4-1 and TRBJ2-6; D is undetermined. CDR1 is MGHRA, CDR2 YSYEKL, per germline. CDR3 length: 14 residues. V was pared by 0 bases and J by 4 bases, with 4 bases between. The CDR3 loop reads CASSQDAGANVLTF. CDR3 DNA sequence: TGCGCCAGCAGCCAAGATGCCGGGGCCAACGTCCTGACTTTC.

This clone was seen a single time. The chain joins TRBV6-1 to TRBJ1-3; D call uncertain. This CDR3 is built from 15 residues. The germline V gene encodes CDR1 MNHNS and CDR2 SASEGT. With 1 base removed from V and 2 bases from J, the gap between germline ends came to 9 bases. As DNA, the CDR3 is TGTGCCAGCAGTGAAGGGCCCGACCCTGGAAACACCATATATTTT. Protein: CASSEGPDPGNTIYF.

V is TRBV7-8 and J is TRBJ2-2; 8 bases align to TRBD2. The CDR3 covers 16 residues. Germline lookup yields CDR1 SGHVS and CDR2 FQNEAQ. Unmatched junction bases numbered 3, after V lost 2 bases and J lost 1 base. The CDR3 spells CASSLTSGWNTGELFF. CDR3 in DNA: TGTGCCAGCAGCTTAACTAGCGGTTGGAACACCGGGGAGCTGTTTTTT.

This rearrangement joins TRBV4-1 to TRBJ2-3; 7 bases align to TRBD2. CDR1 is MGHRA, CDR2 YSYEKL, per germline. The CDR3 has 15 residues. J was trimmed by 1 base and V by 4 bases; bases with no gene match: 5. CDR3 in DNA: TGCGCCAGCAGCCCGCGGGAGTTTGGCACAGATACGCAGTATTTT. Amino acids: CASSPREFGTDTQYF.

The chain carries TRBV29-1 and TRBJ2-7; 7 nucleotides align to TRBD1. The CDR3 length is 14 residues. The J segment lost 0 bases and the V segment lost 4 bases, leaving 6 bases of the junction unmatched. Germline CDR1 is SQVTM and CDR2 is ANQGSEA. CDR3 bases: TGCAGCGTTGGGGTGACAGGGAGCTCCTACGAGCAGTACTTC. Translating gives CSVGVTGSSYEQYF.

V is TRBV9 and J is TRBJ2-3; TRBD1 agrees at 7 bases. This CDR3 has 14 amino acids. Per germline, CDR1 SGDLS and CDR2 YYNGEE. V gave up 6 bases and J gave up 4 bases; unmatched junction bases: 8. CDR3 coding DNA: TGTGCCAGCACCCCAGGACAGGACTCAGATACGCAGTATTTT. Its translation is CASTPGQDSDTQYF. The variable domain in full, with the rest retrieved from reference TRBV9 and TRBJ2-3, is DSGVTQTPKHLITATGQRVTLRCSPRSGDLSVYWYQQSLDQGLQFLIQYYNGEERAKGNILERFSAQQFPDLHSELNLSSLELGDSALYFCASTPGQDSDTQYFGPGTRLTVL.

This clone was counted only a few times. J is TRBJ2-5 and V is TRBV5-4, with D perhaps matching TRBD2 (5 bases). Trimming removed 4 bases at V and 5 bases at J, with 9 bases between. Germline loops: CDR1 SGHNT, CDR2 YYREEE (reference sequence). The CDR3 is 12 residues long. The CDR3 here is CASSRQRETQYF. In nucleotides, the CDR3 is TGTGCCAGCAGCCGCCAGCGGGAGACCCAGTACTTC.

Only a few counts were recorded for this clone. The chain uses TRBV7-3 and TRBJ2-1, with D maybe TRBD2 (5 bases). Germline loops: CDR1 SGHTA, CDR2 FQGTGA. This CDR3 region has 15 residues. Trimming pared 5 bases from V and 0 bases from J, leaving 11 bases between. The CDR3 DNA sequence: TGTGCCAGCAGCCAGGACTCCAACTCCTACAATGAGCAGTTCTTC. This translates into CASSQDSNSYNEQFF.

A remark on this clone: Because the CDR3 is missing its conserved closing phenylalanine or tryptophan, this is likely a read error. It is unclear where the CDR3 begins or ends on the DNA, so no DNA is shown, and the CDR3 is as TCRdb lists it. This rearrangement joins TRBV5-3 to TRBJ1-1. TRBV5-3 is recorded as an ORF, its role being uncertain. A total of 13 residues make up the CDR3, ends included. The CDR3 sequence: CARSLREGAVRFL.

Here the CDR3 reads CASRPQGSANYGYTF. Here the CDR3 DNA reads TGCGCCAGCAGACCTCAGGGTTCAGCTAACTATGGCTACACCTTC. The V gene is TRBV4-1, the J gene TRBJ1-2, with TRBD1 as a possible D gene (5 bases). The CDR3 totals 15 residues. Trimming took 6 bases from V and 0 from J, leaving 14 bases between them. The germline V gene has CDR1 MGHRA and CDR2 YSYEKL.

This clone was observed a few times. Different DNA sequences within this sample yield the same CDR3. The V and J genes are TRBV5-1 and TRBJ2-3; D is possibly TRBD1 or TRBD2 (5 bases each). This CDR3 region has 14 residues. V lost 4 bases and J lost 0, with 9 bases in between. CDR1 is SGHRS and CDR2 is YFSETQ in the germline V gene. CDR3 loop: CASSPGPSTDTQYF. The DNA for the CDR3 is TGCGCCAGCAGCCCGGGACCCAGCACAGATACGCAGTATTTT.

The chain links TRBV2 to TRBJ1-6; D is unresolved. Germline V CDR1 and CDR2: SNHLY, FYNNEI. The CDR3 totals 13 residues. V shed 8 bases and J shed 7 bases, with 12 bases lying between them. CDR3 nucleotide sequence: TGTGCCAGCTCACTCCAAGGGAATTCACCCCTCCACTTT. Amino acid sequence: CASSLQGNSPLHF.

This clone has only one observation. The chain couples TRBV7-2 to TRBJ1-1; unclear D gene. The V gene lost 5 bases and the J gene lost 3 bases, with 10 bases spanning the gap. From germline, CDR1 is SGHTA and CDR2 FQGNSA. The CDR3 runs to 13 residues. The CDR3 here is CASSKQSYTEAFF. Written as DNA, the CDR3 is TGTGCCAGCAGCAAACAGAGTTACACTGAAGCTTTCTTT.

This chain connects TRBV29-1 to TRBJ1-1; maybe TRBD1 (6 bases). CDR1 is SQVTM, CDR2 ANQGSEA, per germline. The V and J ends lost 7 bases and 1 base respectively, with 13 bases between them. The CDR3 runs to 13 residues. The CDR3 coding sequence is TGCAGCGCCGGGGGCACCCAGAACACTGAAGCTTTCTTT. It encodes CSAGGTQNTEAFF.

The chain's CDR3 is CASSLSQSQPQHF. The DNA of the CDR3 is TGTGCCAGCAGCTTATCCCAGTCTCAGCCCCAGCATTTT. The chain joins TRBV7-6 to TRBJ1-5; D is unclear. Trimming shortened V by 2 bases and J by 6 bases, and 8 bases separated the two germline ends. Germline V CDR1 and CDR2: SGHVS, FNYEAQ. CDR3 length: 13 amino acids.